This T cell receptor (beta chain) was documented in a study of blood T cell repertoires in COVID-19. Trimming stripped 3 bases from V and 4 bases from J, with 8 bases between. The V gene's germline CDR1 is SGHDT and CDR2 YYEEEE. The CDR3 consists of 12 residues. TCRdb's copy holds only in-frame clones and misses some; the assay was immunoSEQ multiplex PCR. Among 170,000 or so clones, roughly 87% were seen once, and the ten largest hold over 7%. The sequence was obtained from a woman between 45 and 60 years old who had recovered from COVID-19. The sample consisted of PBMCs or T cells enriched from blood (not recorded which). The V and J genes are TRBV5-6 and TRBJ2-7, with a possible D match to TRBD1 (6 bases). The CDR3 DNA is TGTGCCAGCAGCTGGCAGGGGTACGAGCAGTACTTC. Its translation: CASSWQGYEQYF.